This T cell receptor (beta chain) was captured by sequencing in a study of blood T cells in healthy people across ages. Trimming stripped 1 base from V and 5 bases from J, with 8 bases between. This CDR3 has 13 amino acids. Looked up from germline, CDR1 is DFQATT and CDR2 is SNEGSKA (reference sequence). Comments on this clonotype: Its antigen is unknown.

Study-wide findings and caveats: No conclusive comparison of naive versus antigen-experienced cells was possible with unsorted PBMCs. Underestimates were what the diversity estimates from one million T cells were considered to be. The recorded TCR beta diversity per million T cells decreased in a roughly linear manner with age.

With a J-beta primer mix and a sample-barcoded 5' primer, a second PCR ran 7 to 11 cycles. The study obtained at least 3 million CDR3-containing paired-end reads from every sample. TCRdb ran MiXCR on the 5' RACE reads and lists one entry per CDR3 protein. Of roughly 680,000 distinct CDR3 sequences listed, around 45% are singletons. The clonotype comes from a woman aged 60-75 years in good health. The sequenced material came from blood. The V gene is TRBV20-1, the J gene TRBJ2-2; D ambiguous. CDR3 in amino acids: CSARGQVTGELFF. The CDR3 coding sequence is TGCAGTGCTAGAGGTCAGGTTACCGGGGAGCTGTTTTTT.